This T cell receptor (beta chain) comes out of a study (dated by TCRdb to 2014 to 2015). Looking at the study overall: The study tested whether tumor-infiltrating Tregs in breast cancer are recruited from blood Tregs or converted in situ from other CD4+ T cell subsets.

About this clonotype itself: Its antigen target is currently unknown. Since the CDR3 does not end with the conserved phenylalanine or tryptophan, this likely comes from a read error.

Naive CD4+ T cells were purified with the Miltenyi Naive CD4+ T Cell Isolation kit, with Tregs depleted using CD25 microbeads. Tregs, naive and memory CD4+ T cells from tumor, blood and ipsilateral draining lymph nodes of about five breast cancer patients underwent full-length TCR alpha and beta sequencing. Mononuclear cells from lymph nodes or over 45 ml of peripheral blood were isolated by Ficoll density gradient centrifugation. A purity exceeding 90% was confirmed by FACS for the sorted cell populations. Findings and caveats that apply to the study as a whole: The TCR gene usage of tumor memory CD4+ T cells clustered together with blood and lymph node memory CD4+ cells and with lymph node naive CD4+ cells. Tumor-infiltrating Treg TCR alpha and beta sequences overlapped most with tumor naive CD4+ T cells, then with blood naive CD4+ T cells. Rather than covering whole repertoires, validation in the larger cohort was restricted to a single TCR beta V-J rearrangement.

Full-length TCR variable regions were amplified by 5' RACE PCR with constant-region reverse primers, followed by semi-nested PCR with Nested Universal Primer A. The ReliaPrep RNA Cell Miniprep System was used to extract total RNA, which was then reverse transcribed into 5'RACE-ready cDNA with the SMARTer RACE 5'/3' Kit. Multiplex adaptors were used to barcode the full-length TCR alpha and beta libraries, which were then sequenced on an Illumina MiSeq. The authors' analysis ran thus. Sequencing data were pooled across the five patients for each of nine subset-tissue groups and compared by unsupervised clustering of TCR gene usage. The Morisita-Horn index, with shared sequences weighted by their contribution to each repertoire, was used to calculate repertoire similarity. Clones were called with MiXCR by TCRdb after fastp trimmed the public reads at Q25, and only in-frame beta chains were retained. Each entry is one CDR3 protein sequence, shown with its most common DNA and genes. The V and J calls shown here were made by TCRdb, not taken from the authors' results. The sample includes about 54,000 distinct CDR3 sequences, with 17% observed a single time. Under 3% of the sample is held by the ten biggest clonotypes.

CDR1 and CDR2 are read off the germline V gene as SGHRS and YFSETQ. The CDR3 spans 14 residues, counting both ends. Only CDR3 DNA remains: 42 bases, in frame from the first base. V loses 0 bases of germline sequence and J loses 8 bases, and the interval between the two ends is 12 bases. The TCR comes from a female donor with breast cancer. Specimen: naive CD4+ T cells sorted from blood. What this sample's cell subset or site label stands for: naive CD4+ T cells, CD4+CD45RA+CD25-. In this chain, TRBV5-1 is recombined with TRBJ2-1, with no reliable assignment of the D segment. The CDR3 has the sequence CASSLGDTTDEQFI. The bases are TGCGCCAGCAGCTTGGGAGACACCACGGATGAGCAGTTCATC.